A selection of T cell receptor beta chains follows, all from one sample in a study of blood T cell repertoires in COVID-19. Profiled with immunoSEQ multiplex PCR; TCRdb holds only in-frame clones, not every one. Of 95,000 to 120,000 clones detected, approximately 90% appear once; the ten largest clones hold approximately 4.5%. Sequenced material: peripheral blood. Every receptor here comes from a woman in her fifties or sixties with acute or convalescent COVID-19. CDR3s include the opening cysteine and the closing phenylalanine or tryptophan. D genes are given only for firm matches. Size values are once, few and many counts, or a class for expanded clones, and some rows have none.

D	V	size	J	CDR3	DNA
NA	TRBV27	NA	TRBJ2-1	CASSLAGWTVHNEQFF	TGTGCCAGCAGTTTAGCCGGGTGGACAGTCCACAATGAGCAGTTCTTC
TRBD1	TRBV11-2	once	TRBJ2-5	CASSLTGLGETQYF	TGTGCCAGCAGCTTGACAGGGCTGGGGGAGACCCAGTACTTC
NA	TRBV2	NA	TRBJ1-5	CASSLTASNQPQHF	TGTGCCAGCAGCCTGACAGCCAGCAATCAGCCCCAGCATTTT
TRBD2	TRBV9	NA	TRBJ2-2	CASSSSGTRDGELFF	TGTGCCAGCAGCTCTAGCGGGACCCGAGACGGGGAGCTGTTTTTT
TRBD1	TRBV2	NA	TRBJ1-1	CASQPGQGNEAFF	TGTGCCAGTCAACCCGGACAGGGGAATGAAGCTTTCTTT
TRBD1	TRBV28	NA	TRBJ2-7	CASSFFGTAYEQYF	TGTGCCAGCAGTTTTTTCGGGACAGCCTACGAGCAGTACTTC
TRBD2	TRBV2	NA	TRBJ2-3	CASSEWTSGGRTDTQYF	TGTGCCAGCAGTGAATGGACTAGCGGGGGGCGCACAGATACGCAGTATTTT
NA	TRBV11-2	NA	TRBJ2-7	CASSSMYRGSYEQYF	TGTGCCAGCAGCTCCATGTATCGCGGTTCCTACGAGCAGTACTTC
NA	TRBV9	NA	TRBJ2-5	CASSVEGRREETQYF	TGTGCCAGCAGCGTAGAAGGAAGACGGGAAGAGACCCAGTACTTC
NA	TRBV7-2	NA	TRBJ2-5	CASSFWGGSEETQYF	TGTGCCAGCAGCTTCTGGGGGGGCAGTGAAGAGACCCAGTACTTC
NA	TRBV11-2	NA	TRBJ2-3	CASIRGRVPTDTQYF	TGTGCCAGCATCCGGGGAAGGGTCCCCACAGATACGCAGTATTTT
TRBD2	TRBV6-5	once	TRBJ2-3	CASSWVAGGSTDTQYF	TGTGCCAGCAGTTGGGTAGCGGGGGGTAGCACAGATACGCAGTATTTT
TRBD1	TRBV11-2	NA	TRBJ1-3	CASSSYTTGGSSGNTIYF	TGTGCCAGCAGCTCTTACACGACAGGGGGCAGCTCTGGAAACACCATATATTTT
NA	TRBV6-5	NA	TRBJ1-1	CASSLIGTLNTEAFF	TGTGCCAGCAGCCTTATAGGGACTTTGAACACTGAAGCTTTCTTT
TRBD2	TRBV2	NA	TRBJ2-3	CASSEGSSGPPDTQYF	TGTGCCAGCAGTGAAGGGTCTAGCGGGCCACCAGATACGCAGTATTTT
TRBD1	TRBV27	NA	TRBJ1-6	CASSLYFRTGASSPLHF	TGTGCCAGCAGTTTATACTTCAGAACAGGGGCAAGTTCACCCCTCCACTTT
TRBD2	TRBV4-2	once	TRBJ2-3	CASRPGGGADTQYF	TGTGCCAGCAGACCTGGCGGGGGTGCAGATACGCAGTATTTT
NA	TRBV24-1	NA	TRBJ2-2	CATGGANTGELFF	TGTGCCACCGGGGGCGCGAACACCGGGGAGCTGTTTTTT
TRBD1	TRBV27	NA	TRBJ1-5	CASSFGVTGRSNQPQHF	TGTGCCAGCAGTTTTGGGGTGACAGGGCGTAGCAATCAGCCCCAGCATTTT
NA	TRBV30	few	TRBJ1-1	CAWISVGNTEAFF	TGTGCCTGGATAAGTGTCGGGAACACTGAAGCTTTCTTT
NA	TRBV18	NA	TRBJ1-5	CASSPSRNQPQHF	TGTGCCAGCTCACCGAGTCGGAATCAGCCCCAGCATTTT
TRBD1	TRBV28	NA	TRBJ1-5	CASSRGQSEHF	TGTGCCAGCAGCCGGGGACAGTCAGAGCATTTT
NA	TRBV7-9	NA	TRBJ2-5	CASSSPSRRETQYF	TGTGCCAGCAGCTCGCCCTCCCGCAGAGAGACCCAGTACTTC
NA	TRBV6-5	NA	TRBJ2-5	CASSYSRVETQYF	TGTGCCAGCAGTTACTCGAGAGTAGAGACCCAGTACTTC
NA	TRBV18	NA	TRBJ1-2	CASSPAPESNYGYTF	TGTGCCAGCTCACCAGCCCCGGAGTCTAACTATGGCTACACCTTC
TRBD1	TRBV4-2	once	TRBJ1-2	CASSHLLGQGDYGYTF	TGTGCCAGCAGCCACTTATTGGGACAGGGGGACTATGGCTACACCTTC
NA	TRBV3-1/TRBV3-2	NA	TRBJ1-1	CASSVSLNTEAFF	TGTGCCAGCAGCGTTAGCCTGAACACTGAAGCTTTCTTT
TRBD1	TRBV29-1	NA	TRBJ1-2	CSVEDRGLRVSGYTF	TGCAGCGTTGAGGACAGGGGTCTCCGGGTGTCTGGCTACACCTTC
TRBD2	TRBV19	NA	TRBJ2-1	CASSTAGGHNEQFF	TGTGCCAGTAGTACAGCGGGAGGCCACAATGAGCAGTTCTTC
TRBD1	TRBV6-5	NA	TRBJ1-2	CASRAGTGVNYGYTF	TGTGCCAGCAGAGCCGGGACAGGGGTGAACTATGGCTACACCTTC
NA	TRBV7-6	NA	TRBJ2-5	CASSLAGGAEGETQYF	TGTGCCAGCAGCTTAGCTGGCGGGGCCGAAGGGGAGACCCAGTACTTC
TRBD1	TRBV6-6	NA	TRBJ1-4	CASSRDRANEKLFF	TGTGCCAGCAGCCGGGACAGGGCTAATGAAAAACTGTTTTTT
NA	TRBV19	NA	TRBJ1-1	CAVQQGGGTEAFF	TGTGCCGTCCAACAGGGAGGGGGCACTGAAGCTTTCTTT
TRBD2	TRBV6-5	NA	TRBJ2-7	CASSSWTSGITEQYF	TGTGCCAGCAGCTCCTGGACTAGCGGGATAACTGAGCAGTACTTC
TRBD1	TRBV27	once	TRBJ2-7	CASSHGTGYEQYF	TGTGCCAGCAGTCACGGGACAGGGTACGAGCAGTACTTC
TRBD1	TRBV10-3	NA	TRBJ1-1	CAISSSDRGRRTNTEAFF	TGTGCCATCAGTTCATCGGACAGGGGGCGAAGAACGAACACTGAAGCTTTCTTT
NA	TRBV30	NA	TRBJ2-1	CAGLRNEQFF	TGTGCCGGCCTCCGAAATGAGCAGTTCTTC
TRBD1	TRBV30	once	TRBJ1-5	CAWSAGTGYNQPQHF	TGTGCCTGGAGCGCCGGGACAGGCTACAATCAGCCCCAGCATTTT
NA	TRBV9	NA	TRBJ1-6	CASSPQGLNNSPLHF	TGTGCCAGCAGCCCACAGGGATTAAATAATTCACCCCTCCACTTT
TRBD2	TRBV7-2	NA	TRBJ2-1	CASSSGGALNEQFF	TGTGCCAGCAGCTCCGGGGGGGCCCTCAATGAGCAGTTCTTC
TRBD2	TRBV27	NA	TRBJ2-3	CASSPPTSGDTDTQYF	TGTGCCAGCAGTCCCCCGACTAGCGGGGACACAGATACGCAGTATTTT
TRBD1	TRBV27	once	TRBJ1-3	CASRRTGASSGNTIYF	TGTGCCAGCAGGAGAACAGGGGCTAGCTCTGGAAACACCATATATTTT
TRBD1	TRBV18	NA	TRBJ2-2	CASSPPNSRGPNTGELFF	TGTGCCAGCTCACCACCAAATTCGAGGGGGCCGAACACCGGGGAGCTGTTTTTT
TRBD1	TRBV19	NA	TRBJ1-4	CASSTGTGGPHCYF	TGTGCCAGTAGTACCGGGACAGGGGGGCCTCATTGTTATTTT
TRBD1	TRBV13	NA	TRBJ1-1	CASSSPEGANTEAFF	TGTGCCAGCAGCTCCCCAGAGGGGGCGAACACTGAAGCTTTCTTT
TRBD1	TRBV2	NA	TRBJ1-4	CASSIPGQGEEKLFF	TGTGCCAGCAGCATACCGGGACAGGGAGAAGAAAAACTGTTTTTT
NA	TRBV15	NA	TRBJ2-5	CATSGDIGETQYF	TGTGCCACCAGCGGAGATATTGGCGAGACCCAGTACTTC
TRBD1	TRBV14	once	TRBJ2-7	CASSPIPGQTYEQYF	TGTGCCAGCAGCCCCATCCCGGGACAGACCTACGAGCAGTACTTC
NA	TRBV27	NA	TRBJ1-1	CASMLFAKAFF	TGTGCCAGCATGCTTTTCGCGAAAGCTTTCTTT
TRBD2	TRBV2	NA	TRBJ2-1	CASSEVTGLAGGYYNEQFF	TGTGCCAGCAGTGAAGTGACGGGACTAGCGGGGGGTTACTACAATGAGCAGTTCTTC
NA	TRBV4-2	NA	TRBJ2-3	CASSQVALEGTDTQYF	TGTGCCAGCAGCCAAGTGGCTCTTGAGGGCACAGATACGCAGTATTTT
NA	TRBV19	NA	TRBJ1-3	CASNLRGSSGNTIYF	TGTGCCAGTAATCTCCGGGGGAGCTCTGGAAACACCATATATTTT
TRBD1	TRBV7-3	NA	TRBJ1-4	CASSGTGGAGEKLFF	TGTGCCAGCAGCGGGACAGGGGGCGCAGGGGAAAAACTGTTTTTT